This T cell receptor beta chain was identified during a study of blood T cells in healthy people across ages. Using a J-beta primer mix together with a sample-barcoded 5' primer, a second PCR was run for roughly 6 to 12 cycles. Per sample, CDR3-containing paired-end reads numbered at least 3 million. Each CDR3 protein gets one entry after TCRdb re-called the 5' RACE reads with MiXCR. The data show 1 million or so distinct CDR3 sequences, almost 25% seen once. The germline V and J ends were trimmed by 0 bases and 3 bases, with 9 bases remaining between them. CDR3 length: 15 amino acids. In germline, CDR1 is ENHRY, CDR2 SYGVKD. This same sample was also part of a study on T cells of mothers and their children.

The genes are TRBV10-3 and TRBJ1-5; no clear D gene. Sequencing was done on a sample of blood. The receptor was isolated from a girl aged 2-10 years in good health. For the CDR3, the DNA is TGTGCCATCAGTGAGTCGGGTGTCGACAATCAGCCCCAGCATTTT. This sequence encodes CAISESGVDNQPQHF.